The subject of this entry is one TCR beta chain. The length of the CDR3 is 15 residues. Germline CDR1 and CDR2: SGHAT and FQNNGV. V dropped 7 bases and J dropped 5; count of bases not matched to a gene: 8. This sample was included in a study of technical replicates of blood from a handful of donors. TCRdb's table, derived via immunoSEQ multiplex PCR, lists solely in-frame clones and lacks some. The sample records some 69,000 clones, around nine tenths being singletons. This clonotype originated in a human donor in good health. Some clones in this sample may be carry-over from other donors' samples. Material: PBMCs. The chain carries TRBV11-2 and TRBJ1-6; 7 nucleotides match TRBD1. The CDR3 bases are TGTGCCAGCACCGGTTATGGGACAGATAATTCACCCCTCCACTTT. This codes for CASTGYGTDNSPLHF.